This T cell receptor beta chain derives from a study of blood T cell repertoires in COVID-19. In the study overall: Acute and convalescent COVID-19 specimens originated in the United States, Italy and Spain.

The authors' processing: Nucleated cell counts were estimated from reference gene primer amplification. Only in-frame clones appear in the TCRdb table, and some are missing; sequencing was by immunoSEQ multiplex PCR. V and J calls and clone size follow that table, whereas D and trimming were derived from the DNA. The sample includes about 97,000 clones, just over 90% seen only once; the top ten take 1.5% to 2%. Germline V gives CDR1 PRHDT, CDR2 FYEKMQ (reference sequence). The CDR3 extends over 15 amino acids. Trimming took off 4 bases at V and 2 bases at J, with 15 bases between the two ends. The sample consisted of peripheral blood. The chain is built from TRBV13 and TRBJ2-7; possibly TRBD2 for D (7 bases). This sequence originates from a man between 60 and 75 years old with acute or convalescent COVID-19. The DNA for the CDR3 is TGTGCCAGCAGCTACCTACGGGGGGCCCCCTACGAGCAGTACTTC. The encoded protein is CASSYLRGAPYEQYF.